This TCR beta chain derives from a study of metastatic and nonmetastatic thyroid tumors. Looking at the study overall: Comparison of repertoires was carried out across blood and tumor or nodule tissue from malignant and benign thyroid patients.

Patients underwent thyroid surgery, and none had received any treatment before it. As originally analysed: Variation in CDR3 across clinicopathological groups served as the basis for constructing a distant-metastasis classifier in papillary thyroid cancer. TCRdb re-called clones via MiXCR from the PCR reads. The V and J calls reflect TCRdb's pipeline rather than the authors' work. Found here are about 6,200 clones, roughly 29% of them singletons; the top ten hold roughly a sixth. Germline V gene sequence: CDR1 SGHAT, CDR2 FQNNGV. The V and J ends lost 7 bases and 4 bases respectively, with 13 bases between them. This CDR3 has 14 residues. Whole-study findings and limits: Malignant thyroid tumors reportedly had TCR beta diversity that was significantly higher than in benign nodules, in blood and tumor.

With respect to this clone: Its antigen is still unknown.

This TCR was recovered from a female donor with papillary thyroid cancer or a benign thyroid nodule (not recorded which). Some clones in this sample may be carry-over from other donors' samples. Material: adjacent normal tissue. The chain uses TRBV11-2 and TRBJ2-2; a weak D match, TRBD2 (5 bases). CDR3 in amino acids: CASTVAGSTGELFF. The CDR3 DNA follows: TGTGCCAGCACCGTCGCTGGGAGCACCGGGGAGCTGTTTTTT. The whole variable domain, filled in from reference TRBV11-2 and TRBJ2-2, reads EAGVAQSPRYKIIEKRQSVAFWCNPISGHATLYWYQQILGQGPKLLIQFQNNGVVDDSQLPKDRFSAERLKGVDSTLKIQPAKLEDSAVYLCASTVAGSTGELFFGEGSRLTVL.